These 18 T cell receptor beta chains were sequenced from one sample in a study of T cell clonality in common variable immunodeficiency. Assay used: immunoSEQ multiplex PCR; TCRdb lists only in-frame clones, some missing. This sample comprises about 35,000 clones, none seen once only. Material for sequencing was peripheral blood mononuclear cells. These receptors were collected from a person aged 18 to 70 in good health.

This clone has at least ten counts. The read falls 3 residues short of the CDR3 end, and the missing part is taken from the germline J gene. The V gene is TRBV10-3, the J gene TRBJ2-3; 14 bases are a match to TRBD2. Germline CDR1 and CDR2: ENHRY and SYGVKD. V lost 8 bases, J lost 5 bases, and 9 bases stayed unmatched. CDR3 length equals 16 residues. CDR3 amino acids: CAIAGTSGSLVDTQYF. CDR3 DNA, as far as it was read: TGTGCCATCGCCGGGACTAGCGGGAGTCTAGTAGATACG.

This clone was detected ten times or more. The CDR3 is cut off 3 residues early in the read; its end comes from the germline J gene. The J gene is TRBJ2-3, the V gene TRBV20-1, with D uncertain. Germline-derived CDR1 and CDR2 are DFQATT and SNEGSKA (reference sequence). Trimming removed 6 bases from V and 2 bases from J, with 15 bases in between. The CDR3 has 14 residues. The CDR3 DNA, read in part, is TGCAGTGCACCACTCTCCCCATACACAGATACG. The encoded protein is CSAPLSPYTDT. The full CDR3 is CSAPLSPYTDTQYF.

This clone was observed at least ten times. Coverage ceases 3 residues before the CDR3 finishes, and the germline J gene fills in the end. J is TRBJ2-2 and V is TRBV28; 9 bases are shared with TRBD1. The length of the CDR3 is 16 residues. Per the germline V gene, CDR1 is MDHEN and CDR2 is SYDVKM. V gave up 5 bases and J gave up 4 bases; unmatched junction bases: 8. The CDR3 here is CASSPWTGDSTGELFF. The sequenced CDR3 bases are TGTGCCAGCAGTCCATGGACAGGGGATTCCACCGGGGAG.

Only a few counts were recorded for this clone. The CDR3 end lies 3 residues beyond the end of the read and is filled in from the germline J gene. The gene calls are TRBV13 and TRBJ2-1; D is possibly TRBD1 (7 bases). Per germline, CDR1 PRHDT and CDR2 FYEKMQ (reference sequence). The germline V and J ends were trimmed by 6 bases and 8 bases, with 23 bases remaining between them. The CDR3 length is 16 residues. The CDR3 is CASRAYFRGAGDEQFF. Incomplete CDR3 DNA: TGTGCCAGCAGAGCTTATTTCAGGGGGGCTGGGGATGAG.

The sample holds many counts of this clone. The DNA ends 3 residues before the CDR3 does, and the rest of the CDR3 is filled in from the germline J gene. The chain joins TRBV5-1 to TRBJ2-3; 8 nucleotides match TRBD1. This CDR3 is 14 amino acids long. The V segment lost 4 bases and the J segment 8 bases; nucleotides outside the gene matches: 9. Per germline, CDR1 SGHRS and CDR2 YFSETQ. The CDR3: CASSGGQATVTQYF. The DNA read from the CDR3 is TGCGCCAGCAGCGGGGGACAGGCGACGGTTACG.

This clone was counted ten times or more. Read sequence stops 3 residues before the CDR3 end, and the germline J gene provides the missing end. J is TRBJ2-7 and V is TRBV20-1, with TRBD2 matching over 9 bases. CDR3 size: 15 residues. The J segment lost 4 bases and the V segment lost 5 bases, leaving 12 bases of the junction unmatched. Germline V CDR1 and CDR2: DFQATT, SNEGSKA (reference sequence). The covered CDR3 bases are TGCAGTGCTTCCCTCCCAGCGGGAGGATATTACGAG. Its translation is CSASLPAGGYYE. The whole CDR3 reads CSASLPAGGYYEQYF.

This clone was counted at least ten times. The read ends 3 residues shy of where the CDR3 ends; the end is completed using the germline J gene. This chain joins TRBV9 and TRBJ2-1; 11 bases agree with TRBD2. The length of the CDR3 is 16 residues. The V and J ends lost 1 base and 7 bases, in that order; junction bases with no gene match: 7. Germline-derived CDR1 and CDR2 are SGDLS and YYNGEE. Incomplete CDR3 DNA: TGTGCCAGCAGCGTACGGGTAGCGGGAGGGAGGAATGAG. It yields the protein CASSVRVAGGRNE. The entire CDR3 protein reads CASSVRVAGGRNEQFF.

This clone showed up many times. The read ends 3 residues shy of where the CDR3 ends; the end is completed using the germline J gene. V gene TRBV28 combines with J gene TRBJ1-2; D gene ambiguous. The CDR3 has 13 residues. CDR1 is MDHEN, CDR2 SYDVKM, per germline. V was pared by 7 bases and J by 6 bases, with 15 bases between. The CDR3 is CASTLVISDGYTF. The CDR3 DNA, read in part, is TGTGCCAGCACCCTAGTGATTTCGGATGGC.

This clone showed up many times. The CDR3 is cut off 3 residues early in the read; its end comes from the germline J gene. This rearrangement joins TRBV18 to TRBJ1-2, with 7 bases fitting TRBD1. The CDR3 length is 14 residues. The J segment lost 4 bases and the V segment lost 0 bases, leaving 2 bases of the junction unmatched. Germline CDR1 is KGHSH and CDR2 is LQKENI. The covered CDR3 bases are TGTGCCAGCTCACCACCGGGGACAGTCTATGGC. Translated, it gives CASSPPGTVYG. Given in full, the CDR3 is CASSPPGTVYGYTF.

This clone was observed a handful of times. It may be a read error: a sequence one base away is much more abundant. The sequence runs out 3 residues before the end of the CDR3; the remainder is reconstructed from the germline J gene. The chain employs TRBV20-1 and TRBJ2-5; maybe TRBD1 (6 bases). Germline lookup yields CDR1 DFQATT and CDR2 SNEGSKA (reference sequence). The CDR3 contains 13 residues. The CDR3 DNA, read in part, is TGCAGTGCCCGAAAGCCTCGGACAGATACC. Its translation is CSARKPRTDT. The whole CDR3 is CSARKPRTDTQYF.

In this sample, this clone turned up many times. The read gets to within 3 residues of the CDR3 end, and the germline J gene fills in the rest. The rearrangement uses TRBV5-4 and TRBJ2-4, with TRBD1 matching 10 bases. Germline trimming cut 4 bases from V and 6 bases from J; bases unmatched to any gene: 7. The CDR3 length is 15 residues. In germline, CDR1 is SGHNT, CDR2 YYREEE (reference sequence). The part of the CDR3 DNA that was read is TGTGCCAGCAGCCGTATGGACAGGGGGGGAAACATT. Translating gives CASSRMDRGGNI. Given in full, the CDR3 is CASSRMDRGGNIQYF. Full variable domain (rest looked up from reference TRBV5-4 and TRBJ2-4): ETGVTQSPTHLIKTRGQQVTLRCSSQSGHNTVSWYQQALGQGPQFIFQYYREEENGRGNFPPRFSGLQFPNYSSELNVNALELDDSALYLCASSRMDRGGNIQYFGAGTRLSVL.

This clone was detected ten times or more. The CDR3 end falls 3 residues outside the read, so it is completed with the germline J gene. V gene TRBV29-1 combines with J gene TRBJ2-1; tentatively, D is TRBD2 (6 bases). CDR3 length: 11 residues. Germline V gene data show CDR1 as SQVTM and CDR2 as ANQGSEA. CDR3 DNA (partial): TGCGGGGGGAGCTCCTACAATGAG. Its protein product is CGGSSYNE. The full CDR3 is CGGSSYNEQFF.

This clone was recorded at least ten times. The sequence runs out 3 residues before the end of the CDR3; the remainder is reconstructed from the germline J gene. V gene TRBV7-3 combines with J gene TRBJ2-4, with TRBD2 identical over 11 bases. The CDR3 extends over 15 amino acids. Trimming cost V 4 bases and J 6 bases; bases outside gene matches: 5. Germline-derived CDR1 and CDR2 are SGHTA and FQGTGA. The sequenced part of the CDR3 DNA is TGTGCCAGCAGCTCCTCCGGGACTAGCGGAAACATT. Protein: CASSSSGTSGNI. The CDR3, in full, reads CASSSSGTSGNIQYF.

This clone was recorded many times. The read comes to an end 3 residues before the CDR3 does, leaving the germline J gene to fill in the end. The chain carries TRBV5-1 and TRBJ2-4; D is perhaps TRBD2 (6 bases). The length of the CDR3 is 15 residues. The ends were cut back, 4 bases at V and 9 bases at J, with 20 bases in the middle. CDR1 and CDR2 from the germline V gene are SGHRS and YFSETQ. The CDR3 region is CASSTTTRGGRIQYF. The covered CDR3 bases are TGCGCCAGCAGCACTACGACTAGAGGCGGTCGCATT.

This clone showed up many times. The sequenced fragment ends 3 residues before the CDR3 boundary, so the rest is inferred from the germline J gene. This rearrangement joins TRBV18 to TRBJ2-3; 7 bases fit TRBD2. CDR1 is KGHSH, CDR2 LQKENI, per germline. The V segment lost 1 base and the J segment 6 bases; nucleotides outside the gene matches: 10. This CDR3 has 16 residues. The CDR3 bases that were read are TGTGCCAGCTCACCACTCCTAGCGGTCAAGGGCGATACG. Translating it yields CASSPLLAVKGDT. The full CDR3 sequence reads CASSPLLAVKGDTQYF.

This clone came up many times. The read terminates 3 residues before the CDR3 end, so the remaining end is supplied by the germline J gene. This sequence joins TRBV20-1 and TRBJ2-5; 8 nucleotides agree with TRBD1. The CDR3 has 13 residues. Per germline, CDR1 DFQATT and CDR2 SNEGSKA (reference sequence). The trim removed 3 bases at V and 5 bases at J, leaving 5 bases unmatched. The CDR3 is CSARGQAGETQYF. CDR3 DNA (partial): TGCAGTGCTAGGGGACAGGCGGGGGAGACC.

This clone came up many times. The CDR3 is cut off 3 residues early in the read; its end comes from the germline J gene. The V and J genes are TRBV6-1 and TRBJ2-3; the D gene is possibly TRBD2 (5 bases). In germline, CDR1 is MNHNS, CDR2 SASEGT. This CDR3 comprises 14 residues. With 2 bases removed from V and 3 bases from J, the gap between germline ends came to 9 bases. Incomplete CDR3 DNA: TGTGCCAGCAGTGAACCCGGGGAAACAGATACG. It specifies CASSEPGETDT. The whole CDR3 is CASSEPGETDTQYF.

This clone was seen ten or more times. The read ends 3 residues early relative to the CDR3; the germline J gene fills the gap. This sequence joins TRBV5-1 and TRBJ1-2; tentatively, D is TRBD1 (5 bases). CDR3 size: 14 residues. Trimming stripped 0 bases from V and 6 bases from J, with 12 bases between. Germline V CDR1 and CDR2: SGHRS, YFSETQ. The CDR3 loop is CASSLEGSPNGYTF. Incomplete CDR3 DNA: TGCGCCAGCAGCTTGGAGGGGTCCCCAAATGGC.